The 23 T cell receptor beta chains listed next were all sequenced from one sample in a study of blood T cells in healthy people across ages. A second PCR, run for roughly 6 to 11 cycles, used a sample-barcoded 5' primer plus a J-beta primer mix. TCRdb re-called the 5' RACE reads through MiXCR, storing one row per CDR3 protein. The sample has 800,000 to 1,000,000 distinct CDR3 sequences; 48% are singletons. Sequenced material: blood. Receptors originate from a man aged 30 to 45 in good health.

This chain links TRBV9 with TRBJ2-5; D might be TRBD2 (5 bases). CDR3 length: 16 amino acids. The V and J ends lost 4 bases and 2 bases respectively, with 18 bases between them. Germline V gene lookup returns CDR1 SGDLS and CDR2 YYNGEE. The chain's CDR3 is CASSPRPGLYQETQYF. In DNA form, the CDR3 reads TGTGCCAGCAGCCCCCGCCCCGGACTTTATCAAGAGACCCAGTACTTC.

This sequence joins TRBV5-1 and TRBJ2-3; D is unclear. This CDR3 spans 14 amino acids. Trimming took off 4 bases at V and 3 bases at J, with 12 bases between the two ends. Per germline, CDR1 SGHRS and CDR2 YFSETQ. This CDR3 is CASSIPQVTDTQYF. DNA of the CDR3: TGCGCCAGCAGCATCCCCCAGGTTACAGATACGCAGTATTTT.

Points on this clonotype: A much larger clone differs by one base, so this may be a read error. The chain is built from TRBV6-1 and TRBJ1-2, with 7 bases fitting TRBD1. Germline loops: CDR1 MNHNS, CDR2 SASEGT. The CDR3 loop spans 13 amino acids. CDR3 sequence (DNA): TGTGCCAGCAGACATGGAGGGGGCGATGGCTACATCTTC. This encodes CASRHGGGDGYIF.

This clonotype turned up a few times. The chain has TRBV7-8 and TRBJ2-3; 8 bases agree with TRBD1. Germline CDR1 is SGHVS and CDR2 is FQNEAQ. This CDR3 spans 15 amino acids. With V trimmed by 4 bases and J by 3 bases, 6 bases remained unmatched. This CDR3 is CASSSRTGFTDTQYF. The CDR3 DNA follows: TGTGCCAGCAGCTCCCGGACAGGGTTTACAGATACGCAGTATTTT.

This clonotype was picked up one time. V and J are TRBV6-1 and TRBJ2-7; the D is unclear. The J call may not be correct, given that the DNA end is closer to TRBJ2-5. This CDR3 region has 14 residues. Looked up from germline, CDR1 is MNHNS and CDR2 is SASEGT. The CDR3 DNA reads TGTGCCAGCAGTGAAGATGCCTTGCTGGGGACCCAGTACTTC. Translating it yields CASSEDALLGTQYF.

The CDR3 is CASRVRGDTQYF. The CDR3 DNA reads TGTGCCAGCAGAGTGAGAGGAGATACGCAGTATTTT. V usage is TRBV12-3 or TRBV12-4 and J usage is TRBJ2-3; D gene unclear. CDR3 length equals 12 residues. Between the trimmed V and J ends, which lost 6 bases and 5 bases, there was a span of 9 bases.

This clonotype was counted a few times. The rearrangement uses TRBV3-1 and TRBJ2-7; the D gene is possibly TRBD2 (5 bases). Germline values: CDR1 LGHDT, CDR2 YNNKEL (reference sequence). Trimming left V 3 bases short and J 2 bases short, with 11 bases between. The length of the CDR3 is 14 residues. The chain's CDR3 is CASSQNPGTYEQYF. CDR3 DNA: TGTGCCAGCAGCCAGAATCCCGGGACCTACGAGCAGTACTTC.

The chain couples TRBV7-2 to TRBJ1-4; 8 bases agree with TRBD1. The CDR3 sequence is 17 residues long. Germline V gene sequence: CDR1 SGHTA, CDR2 FQGNSA. The V and J ends lost 2 bases and 3 bases, in that order; junction bases with no gene match: 8. The CDR3 spells CASSLQGAASSNEKLFF. For the CDR3, the DNA is TGTGCCAGCAGCTTACAGGGGGCGGCCAGTTCTAATGAAAAACTGTTTTTT.

This chain links TRBV7-2 with TRBJ1-5; the match to TRBD1 covers 9 bases. The germline V gene encodes CDR1 SGHTA and CDR2 FQGNSA. The CDR3 length is 16 residues. V gave up 5 bases and J gave up 7 bases; unmatched junction bases: 12. The chain's CDR3 is CASSPHGQGILQPQHF. CDR3 in DNA: TGTGCCAGCAGCCCACATGGACAGGGGATTTTGCAGCCCCAGCATTTT.

This clonotype was counted between two and nine times. This rearrangement joins TRBV6-1 to TRBJ2-1; 9 nucleotides align to TRBD2. V lost 2 bases and J lost 5; bases outside the gene matches: 10. In germline, CDR1 is MNHNS, CDR2 SASEGT. The CDR3 extends over 17 amino acids. The CDR3 region is CASSEFSQRGADNEQFF. DNA of the CDR3: TGTGCCAGCAGTGAATTCTCCCAGCGGGGGGCCGACAATGAGCAGTTCTTC.

This chain joins TRBV27 and TRBJ2-3; D uncertain. The CDR3 consists of 14 residues. Per the germline V gene, CDR1 is MNHEY and CDR2 is SMNVEV (reference sequence). Trimming took off 5 bases at V and 3 bases at J, with 12 bases between the two ends. The CDR3 DNA reads TGTGCCAGCAGTCCTTGGACGTGGACAGATACGCAGTATTTT. It codes for CASSPWTWTDTQYF.

The CDR3 nucleotides are TGTGCCAGCGGTAGGGACAACCAAGAGACCCAGTACTTC. This sequence encodes CASGRDNQETQYF. The genes are TRBV2 and TRBJ2-5, with D possibly TRBD1 on 6 matching bases. Germline CDR1 reads SNHLY; CDR2 reads FYNNEI. V dropped 8 bases and J dropped 0 bases, with 10 bases sitting between them. This CDR3 is 13 amino acids long. Using reference TRBV2 and TRBJ2-5 for the parts outside the CDR3, the full variable domain is EPEVTQTPSHQVTQMGQEVILRCVPISNHLYFYWYRQILGQKVEFLVSFYNNEISEKSEIFDDQFSVERPDGSNFTLKIRSTKLEDSAMYFCASGRDNQETQYFGPGTRLLVL.

This clonotype has just one count. The chain has TRBV9 and TRBJ2-3, with D perhaps matching TRBD2 (6 bases). This CDR3 region has 17 residues. CDR1 is SGDLS, CDR2 YYNGEE, per germline. With 4 bases removed from V and 5 bases from J, the gap between germline ends came to 23 bases. CDR3 DNA: TGTGCCAGCAGCCCGAGGGGTGCGGAGGGGCATAAAGATACGCAGTATTTT. Translation: CASSPRGAEGHKDTQYF.

This clonotype appeared many times. The CDR3 region has the DNA TGTGCCAGCAGCTTGTTCAGGGAGCAGTACTTC. Translation: CASSLFREQYF. The chain combines TRBV5-6 with TRBJ2-5; D may be TRBD1 or TRBD2 (5 bases each). The CDR3 extends over 11 amino acids. V gave up 1 base and J gave up 11 bases, with 9 bases separating them. The germline V gene encodes CDR1 SGHDT and CDR2 YYEEEE.

V gene TRBV27 combines with J gene TRBJ2-2; unclear D gene. Trimming took off 5 bases at V and 1 base at J, with 8 bases between the two ends. The CDR3 extends over 14 amino acids. Germline CDR1 and CDR2: MNHEY and SMNVEV (reference sequence). The CDR3 coding sequence is TGTGCCAGCAGTCGGGTGGGGAACACCGGGGAGCTGTTTTTT. Translation: CASSRVGNTGELFF.

There are a few counts of this clonotype. This rearrangement joins TRBV6-5 to TRBJ2-5, with TRBD2 as a possible D gene (6 bases). Germline V gene sequence: CDR1 MNHEY, CDR2 SVGAGI. This CDR3 is built from 13 residues. V lost 8 bases, J lost 5 bases, and 15 bases lay in between. The CDR3 protein is CASGWGLRETQYF. CDR3 in DNA: TGTGCCAGCGGATGGGGACTCAGGGAGACCCAGTACTTC.

This chain joins TRBV6-5 and TRBJ1-5, with D tentatively TRBD1 (5 bases). Trimming cost V 6 bases and J 2 bases, with 14 bases left between them. Germline V gives CDR1 MNHEY, CDR2 SVGAGI. The CDR3 contains 15 residues. In nucleotides, the CDR3 is TGTGCCAGCAGCGCGGTACGGGGGGGCAATCAGCCCCAGCATTTT. It translates to CASSAVRGGNQPQHF.

V usage is TRBV4-3 and J usage is TRBJ1-6; D is unresolved. The germline V gene has CDR1 LGHNA and CDR2 YSLEER. V was clipped by 4 bases and J by 7 bases, with 14 bases between them. This CDR3 is 15 amino acids long. The CDR3 region is CASSPISGANSPLHF. CDR3 bases: TGCGCCAGCAGCCCGATATCGGGAGCCAATTCACCCCTCCACTTT.

This sequence joins TRBV29-1 and TRBJ2-5, with 9 bases aligning to TRBD2. V lost 2 bases and J lost 12; bases outside the gene matches: 1. The CDR3 length is 10 residues. Germline CDR1 reads SQVTM; CDR2 reads ANQGSEA. CDR3 bases: TGCAGCGTTGAACAGCGGGAGGAGTACTTC. Translation gives CSVEQREEYF.

This clonotype was found a few times. The chain has TRBV6-2 or TRBV6-3 and TRBJ2-1; perhaps TRBD2 as D (5 bases). The germline V gene encodes CDR1 MNHEY and CDR2 SVGEGT. The CDR3 runs 18 residues. V dropped 1 base and J dropped 7 bases, with 23 bases sitting between them. CDR3 coding DNA: TGTGCCAGCAGTTACTTAAACCAAATTCGGACTGGATCAAATGAGCAGTTCTTC. Translated, it gives CASSYLNQIRTGSNEQFF.

The genes are TRBV7-2 and TRBJ2-5, with D hard to call. The CDR3 has 11 residues. From germline, CDR1 is SGHTA and CDR2 FQGNSA. Trimming removed 5 bases at V and 10 bases at J, with 11 bases between. The CDR3 DNA follows: TGTGCCAGCAGCCCGAGTTCGATCCAGTACTTC. This translates into CASSPSSIQYF.

V and J are TRBV5-4 and TRBJ2-7; TRBD1 agrees at 7 bases. The J call may be incorrect, as the DNA end agrees better with TRBJ2-4. In germline, CDR1 is SGHNT, CDR2 YYREEE (reference sequence). The CDR3 runs to 14 residues. This chain's CDR3 is CASSLGQGDVIQYF. CDR3 in DNA: TGTGCCAGCAGCTTAGGCCAGGGGGATGTCATTCAGTACTTC.

This clonotype came up a few times. The V gene is TRBV21-1, the J gene TRBJ1-2; whether TRBD1, the table's D call, matches the DNA was not checked. TRBV21-1 is classified as a pseudogene. This CDR3 comprises 16 residues. CDR3 DNA sequence: TGTGCCAGCAGCGAAGAGCCGACAGGGCCCCGGAATGGCTACACCTTC. This sequence encodes CASSEEPTGPRNGYTF.